These T cell receptor beta chains were read from a single sample in a study of shared clonotypes between healthy human individuals. TCRdb's table, derived via immunoSEQ multiplex PCR, lists solely in-frame clones and lacks some. The sample has millions of clones, 85% to 95% seen once. The material sequenced was naive CD4+ T cells sorted from blood. These receptor sequences come from a man between 18 and 29 years old in good health. Each CDR3 is given with its conserved first and last residue. Fields, in order: V gene, J gene, clone size, D gene, CDR3 DNA, CDR3 protein. The D gene is left open where the match is weak. Size is stated for part of the rows, as once, few or many counts, or as a class when the clone is expanded.

>TRBV20-1|TRBJ1-3|.|.
TGCAGTGCCTGGGCAAACACCATATATTTT
CSAWANTIYF
>TRBV6-5|TRBJ2-2|.|.
TGTGCCAGCAGCCGCCTGGAAGCGAGCACCGGGGAGCTGTTTTTT
CASSRLEASTGELFF
>TRBV2|TRBJ1-3|.|.
TGTGCCAGCAGGTATAACACCATATATTTT
CASRYNTIYF
>TRBV7-8|TRBJ1-1|.|.
TGTGCCAGCAGCTTATTCATTGGGGAGAACACTGAAGCTTTCTTT
CASSLFIGENTEAFF
>TRBV18|TRBJ1-1|.|.
TGTGCCAGCTCATCCCAGGGGCAGGGTGAAGCTTTCTTT
CASSSQGQGEAFF
>TRBV29-1|TRBJ2-3|.|TRBD1
TGCAGCGTGGATACAGGGGACCTCAGCACAGATACGCAGTATTTT
CSVDTGDLSTDTQYF
>TRBV2|TRBJ1-5|.|.
TGTGCCAGCAGTGGGGACGGCTATAGCAATCAGCCCCAGCATTTT
CASSGDGYSNQPQHF
>TRBV6-5|TRBJ1-6|.|.
TGTGCCAGCAGTTACTCTGGTGGCAGGGCAAGGTCACCCCTCCACTTT
CASSYSGGRARSPLHF
>TRBV7-3|TRBJ2-6|.|.
TGTGCCAGCAGCCCCGGGGTGACTGGGGCCAACGTCCTGACTTTC
CASSPGVTGANVLTF
>TRBV9|TRBJ2-2|.|.
TGTGCCAGCAGCGTAAAGAGCGGGAACACCGGGGAGCTGTTTTTT
CASSVKSGNTGELFF
>TRBV6-1|TRBJ1-6|.|TRBD1
TGTGCCAGCAGTGAGAGGGACAGGCCTAATTCACCCCTCCACTTT
CASSERDRPNSPLHF
>TRBV27|TRBJ2-7|.|.
TGTGCCAGCAGCCAGCGGGACACGGTCCTGCACGAGCAGTACTTC
CASSQRDTVLHEQYF
>TRBV5-1|TRBJ2-4|.|.
TGCGCCAGCAGCTTATACTCCTCAGCCAAAAACATTCAGTACTTC
CASSLYSSAKNIQYF
>TRBV6-4|TRBJ2-5|.|TRBD1
TGTGCCAGCAGAGGCTACAGGGGAGAACAAGAGACCCAGTACTTC
CASRGYRGEQETQYF
>TRBV18|TRBJ1-1|.|TRBD1
TGTGCCAGCTCACCGGGAACAGGGGGCTTTGAAGCTTTCTTT
CASSPGTGGFEAFF
>TRBV15|TRBJ2-7|.|.
TGTGCCACCAGCAGAGGGTCCTCACCCAACTACGAGCAGTACTTC
CATSRGSSPNYEQYF
>TRBV28|TRBJ1-4|.|.
TGTGCCAGCGGGTACTCTGAAAAACTGTTTTTT
CASGYSEKLFF
>TRBV6-1|TRBJ2-3|once|.
TGTGCCAGCAGTGAAGCGATGGGACTCAGCACAGATACGCAGTATTTT
CASSEAMGLSTDTQYF
>TRBV2|TRBJ1-2|.|.
TGTGCCAGCAGTGAATGGGGGGCTCCGGGCTACACCTTC
CASSEWGAPGYTF
>TRBV6-6|TRBJ2-3|.|TRBD2
TGTGCCAGCAGCCCGGGGGGAGATACGCAGTATTTT
CASSPGGDTQYF
>TRBV7-9|TRBJ2-3|.|.
TGTGCCAGCACCGTGTTGTCAGGGGGGATAGATTCTAGCACAGATACGCAGTATTTT
CASTVLSGGIDSSTDTQYF
>TRBV6-5|TRBJ1-5|.|.
TGTGCCAGCAGAGCAGGGACGGCTGTGAGGCAGCCCCAGCATTTT
CASRAGTAVRQPQHF
>TRBV29-1|TRBJ1-2|few|TRBD1
TGCAGCGTCGCGACAGGGTGGGGCTACACCTTC
CSVATGWGYTF
>TRBV7-8|TRBJ2-1|.|.
TGTGCCAGCAGCCCGGACTACTACAATGAGCAGTTCTTC
CASSPDYYNEQFF
>TRBV6-1|TRBJ1-1|.|.
TGTGCCAGCAGGGACTCAACGGGTACCACTGAAGCTTTCTTT
CASRDSTGTTEAFF
>TRBV10-3|TRBJ1-5|.|TRBD1
TGTGCCATCGGGACAGGGCTCAATCAGCCCCAGCATTTT
CAIGTGLNQPQHF
>TRBV19|TRBJ1-2|once|.
TGTGCCAGTAGTATGGGAGTACCGCGTGGCTACACCTTC
CASSMGVPRGYTF
>TRBV6-5|TRBJ1-5|.|.
TGTGCCAGCAGTTACTCCAGATATAGCAATCAGCCCCAGCATTTT
CASSYSRYSNQPQHF
>TRBV9|TRBJ2-1|.|TRBD1
TGTGCCAGCAGCACTGGCGTACAGGGGTACAATGAGCAGTTCTTC
CASSTGVQGYNEQFF
>TRBV10-1|TRBJ2-1|once|TRBD2
TGCGCCAGCAGTGAGCGGGACCCCGGGAGGGGTGAGCAGTTCTTC
CASSERDPGRGEQFF
>TRBV7-9|TRBJ1-6|.|.
TGTGCCAGCAGCTTAGGGTACAGGGCTAATTCACCCCTCCACTTT
CASSLGYRANSPLHF
>TRBV11-2|TRBJ2-7|.|.
TGTGCCAGCAGCTCCCCCGGGGAGCAGTACTTC
CASSSPGEQYF
>TRBV5-1|TRBJ2-7|once|.
TGCGCCAGCAGCTTCAGTCCGACCTACGAGCAGTACTTC
CASSFSPTYEQYF
>TRBV18|TRBJ2-3|.|TRBD2
TGTGCCAGCTCACCACCGACGGGAGGGCCTCCGGATACGCAGTATTTT
CASSPPTGGPPDTQYF
>TRBV5-1|TRBJ2-6|.|TRBD1
TGCGCCAGCAGCTCTAGGACAGGGGGCTCTGGGGCCAACGTCCTGACTTTC
CASSSRTGGSGANVLTF
>TRBV30|TRBJ2-7|.|.
TGTGCCTGGAGTTCAACAGCTTCCGGGGAGCAGTACTTC
CAWSSTASGEQYF
>TRBV4-3|TRBJ2-2|once|.
TGCGCCAGCAGCCACTATGCAAGCGGGCAAAGGACCGGGGAGCTGTTTTTT
CASSHYASGQRTGELFF
>TRBV5-4|TRBJ2-7|.|.
TGTGCCAGCAGCTTGGCCACAGTGGGCGCTTACGAGCAGTACTTC
CASSLATVGAYEQYF
>TRBV10-3|TRBJ2-2|.|TRBD2
TGTGCCATCAGTGGGGCTAGCGGTACCGGGGAGCTGTTTTTT
CAISGASGTGELFF
>TRBV18|TRBJ2-7|.|.
TGTGCCAGCTCACCAGGGGCAGGGGTACCCTACGAGCAGTACTTC
CASSPGAGVPYEQYF
>TRBV5-1|TRBJ1-1|.|.
TGCGCCAGCAGCTTGGGGGGCACGAACACTGAAGCTTTCTTT
CASSLGGTNTEAFF
>TRBV18|TRBJ2-7|.|TRBD1
TGTGCCAGCTCACCCCGGGACAGCGGTTACGAGCAGTACTTC
CASSPRDSGYEQYF
>TRBV6-1|TRBJ1-1|.|.
TGTGCCAGCAGAGGTCAGGGGTATACTGAAGCTTTCTTT
CASRGQGYTEAFF
>TRBV15|TRBJ2-7|.|.
TGTGCCACCAGCAGAGACCGGGACTCATTCTACGAGCAGTACTTC
CATSRDRDSFYEQYF
>TRBV30|TRBJ1-2|.|TRBD1
TGTGCCTGTCCGGGACAGGGATCTGGCTACACCTTC
CACPGQGSGYTF
>TRBV9|TRBJ2-1|.|.
TGTGCCAGCAGCGTCGCAGATTCGTACAATGAGCAGTTCTTC
CASSVADSYNEQFF
>TRBV6-5|TRBJ2-7|.|TRBD1
TGTGCCAGCAGTCGGACAGGGGAATCCTACGAGCAGTACTTC
CASSRTGESYEQYF
>TRBV5-4|TRBJ2-7|.|TRBD2
TGTGCCAGCAGCTTAGCCTTGGGCGGGGGGACTCAGTACTTC
CASSLALGGGTQYF
>TRBV7-8|TRBJ1-4|.|.
TGTGCCAGCAGCCGTAGCATTGGAGAAAAACTGTTTTTT
CASSRSIGEKLFF
>TRBV4-1|TRBJ1-1|.|.
TGCGCCAGCGGGGGCGGGAACACTGAAGCTTTCTTT
CASGGGNTEAFF
>TRBV7-9|TRBJ1-2|.|.
TGTGCCAGCAGCCCGGACTCTCCGGTTCGGGGCTACACCTTC
CASSPDSPVRGYTF
>TRBV19|TRBJ2-7|.|TRBD1
TGTGCCAGTAGTAGCCCCGGACAGGGCCAGCACGAGCAGTACTTC
CASSSPGQGQHEQYF
>TRBV4-1|TRBJ1-4|.|.
TGCGCCAGCAGCCAAGGCCCCGCCGGCGCAGAGTATAATGAAAAACTGTTTTTT
CASSQGPAGAEYNEKLFF